The 27 T cell receptor beta chains in this list originate from one sample, sequenced in a study of neurological immune-mediated disorders. Each CDR3 protein is one row after TCRdb ran MiXCR on the 5' RACE reads. The sample has under 80,000 distinct CDR3 sequences; 3.9% are singletons. Sequencing used PBMCs. Source of these receptors: a man younger than 45 with multiple sclerosis.

This clonotype was recorded at least ten times. V is TRBV5-6 and J is TRBJ1-1, with 10 bases fitting TRBD1. Germline loops: CDR1 SGHDT, CDR2 YYEEEE. The CDR3 contains 14 residues. Trimming took 5 bases from V and 4 from J; bases not matched to a gene: 5. The CDR3 DNA sequence: TGTGCCAGCAGTCGGGACAGGGGTACCACTGAAGCTTTCTTT. This encodes CASSRDRGTTEAFF.

There are many counts of this clonotype. The chain employs TRBV20-1 and TRBJ2-3; 11 nucleotides agree with TRBD2. V trimming: 5 bases; J trimming: 1 base; junction bases outside the gene matches: 17. The CDR3 consists of 19 residues. Germline-derived CDR1 and CDR2 are DFQATT and SNEGSKA (reference sequence). CDR3 protein: CSAPSSGTSGLHGTDTQYF. CDR3 DNA: TGCAGTGCTCCATCATCCGGGACTAGCGGTCTACACGGCACAGATACGCAGTATTTT.

This clonotype was counted ten times or more. The chain couples TRBV12-3 or TRBV12-4 to TRBJ2-2; 12 bases align to TRBD2. V lost 4 bases and J lost 5; bases outside the gene matches: 14. The CDR3 is 19 residues long. DNA for the CDR3: TGTGCCAGCAGTTCCCCCGGGACTAGCGGGTCCCTAATGACCGGGGAGCTGTTTTTT. This sequence encodes CASSSPGTSGSLMTGELFF.

This clonotype was found many times. The chain joins TRBV3-1 to TRBJ1-2; possible D gene TRBD1, 6 bases. The V end lost 7 bases, the J end lost 0 bases, and 15 bases lay between the germline ends. Germline CDR1 and CDR2: LGHDT and YNNKEL (reference sequence). The CDR3 is made up of 15 amino acids. Written as DNA, the CDR3 is TGTGCCAGCACCCTAATGACAGGAACTAACTATGGCTACACCTTC. Translating gives CASTLMTGTNYGYTF.

This clonotype was picked up many times. V usage is TRBV7-2 and J usage is TRBJ1-1, with D perhaps TRBD1 (6 bases). This CDR3 comprises 11 residues. V shed 6 bases and J shed 11 bases, with 13 bases lying between them. Germline V gene lookup returns CDR1 SGHTA and CDR2 FQGNSA. CDR3 in amino acids: CASSRGGGAFF. In DNA form, the CDR3 reads TGTGCCAGCAGTCGAGGGGGGGGTGCTTTCTTT.

There are many counts of this clonotype. The chain recombines TRBV12-5 with TRBJ2-5; 12 bases align to TRBD2. The CDR3 has 18 residues. Germline V gives CDR1 LGHNT, CDR2 FRNRAP. V dropped 4 bases and J dropped 7; count of bases not matched to a gene: 16. The CDR3 spells CASGSLRLAGDGMGTQYF. DNA of the CDR3: TGTGCTAGTGGTTCCCTCCGACTAGCGGGGGACGGGATGGGGACCCAGTACTTC.

Ten or more counts support this clonotype. The chain joins TRBV20-1 to TRBJ2-3, with a possible D match to TRBD2 (5 bases). There are 12 residues in the CDR3. Trimming removed 8 bases from V and 0 bases from J, with 9 bases in between. Looked up from germline, CDR1 is DFQATT and CDR2 is SNEGSKA (reference sequence). The CDR3 DNA reads TGCAGTAAAAGAGGGAGCACAGATACGCAGTATTTT. This sequence encodes CSKRGSTDTQYF.

This clonotype appeared many times. The J gene is TRBJ1-2, the V gene TRBV20-1, with D unresolved. V lost 4 bases, J lost 7 bases, and 13 bases lay in between. In germline, CDR1 is DFQATT, CDR2 SNEGSKA (reference sequence). The CDR3 runs to 12 residues. CDR3 loop: CSANGWTTGYTF. CDR3 nucleotide sequence: TGCAGTGCTAATGGTTGGACGACTGGCTACACCTTC.

This clonotype was picked up many times. The V and J genes are TRBV7-9 and TRBJ2-3; D is unresolved. In germline, CDR1 is SEHNR, CDR2 FQNEAQ (reference sequence). V lost 0 bases and J 4 bases, leaving 5 bases between the germline ends. There are 13 residues in the CDR3. The CDR3 DNA sequence: TGTGCCAGCAGCTTAGCGGACGCAGATACGCAGTATTTT. Its translation is CASSLADADTQYF.

This clonotype was detected ten times or more. This sequence joins TRBV9 and TRBJ2-5; 10 nucleotides agree with TRBD1. Germline CDR1 SGDLS, CDR2 YYNGEE. The length of the CDR3 is 15 residues. The trim removed 3 bases at V and 5 bases at J, leaving 7 bases unmatched. The CDR3 DNA follows: TGTGCCAGCAGCGATGGGACAGGGGAAACGGAGACCCAGTACTTC. Amino acids: CASSDGTGETETQYF.

This clonotype was seen many times. The chain carries TRBV27 and TRBJ1-4; D unclear. Between the trimmed V and J ends, which lost 6 bases and 4 bases, there was a span of 15 bases. Germline loops: CDR1 MNHEY, CDR2 SMNVEV (reference sequence). The CDR3 contains 15 residues. CDR3 coding DNA: TGTGCCAGCAGGGAGGCCCCGGCAGTTAATGAAAAACTGTTTTTT. It yields the protein CASREAPAVNEKLFF.

This clonotype showed up many times. The chain has TRBV5-1 and TRBJ2-6; a weak D match, TRBD2 (6 bases). CDR1 SGHRS and CDR2 YFSETQ come from the germline V gene. The CDR3 covers 17 residues. V was cut by 3 bases and J by 4 bases, with 17 bases left in between. The CDR3 DNA is TGCGCCAGCAGCTGGACGGACGCGGCGGGGGGGGCCAACGTCCTGACTTTC. This gives the protein CASSWTDAAGGANVLTF. Complete variable domain (other parts from reference TRBV5-1 and TRBJ2-6): KAGVTQTPRYLIKTRGQQVTLSCSPISGHRSVSWYQQTPGQGLQFLFEYFSETQRNKGNFPGRFSGRQFSNSRSEMNVSTLELGDSALYLCASSWTDAAGGANVLTFGAGSRLTVL.

There are many counts of this clonotype. The J gene is TRBJ1-5, the V gene TRBV9; D unresolved. There are 13 residues in the CDR3. Deletions cut 0 bases from V and 2 bases from J, with 3 bases between. Germline values: CDR1 SGDLS, CDR2 YYNGEE. CDR3 in amino acids: CASSVVGNQPQHF. DNA for the CDR3: TGTGCCAGCAGCGTAGTGGGCAATCAGCCCCAGCATTTT.

This clonotype has at least ten counts. The CDR3: CASSQTRGETQYF. Here the CDR3 DNA reads TGTGCCAGCAGCCAGACGAGGGGGGAGACCCAGTACTTC. The gene calls are TRBV11-2 and TRBJ2-5, with D possibly being TRBD1 (6 bases). The V end lost 5 bases, the J end lost 5 bases, and 12 bases lay between the germline ends. This CDR3 comprises 13 residues. The V gene's germline CDR1 is SGHAT and CDR2 FQNNGV.

This clonotype has at least ten counts. The CDR3 region has the DNA TGTGCCAGCAGTTTCAGCAGGTCTAATCCCTACGAGCAGTACTTC. It yields the protein CASSFSRSNPYEQYF. V is TRBV27 and J is TRBJ2-7; no firm D call. Trimming took 3 bases from V and 2 from J, leaving 14 bases between them. The CDR3 sequence is 15 residues long. CDR1 and CDR2 from the germline V gene are MNHEY and SMNVEV (reference sequence).

This clonotype has a count of ten or more. The chain recombines TRBV12-3 or TRBV12-4 with TRBJ2-7, with unresolved D. V lost 3 bases and J lost 2, with 5 bases in between. This CDR3 spans 12 amino acids. The CDR3 sequence: CASSFDTYEQYF. CDR3 coding DNA: TGTGCCAGCAGTTTTGACACCTACGAGCAGTACTTC.

The chain carries TRBV20-1 and TRBJ2-3; 8 nucleotides align to TRBD2. This CDR3 has 14 amino acids. Germline assignment: CDR1 DFQATT and CDR2 SNEGSKA (reference sequence). Unmatched junction bases numbered 9, after V lost 3 bases and J lost 7 bases. The CDR3: CSASGGASRYTQYF. The CDR3 DNA follows: TGCAGTGCTAGCGGGGGGGCCAGCAGATATACGCAGTATTTT.

The sample holds many counts of this clonotype. The chain is built from TRBV9 and TRBJ2-1; TRBD1 agrees at 7 bases. CDR3 length: 13 residues. CDR1 is SGDLS, CDR2 YYNGEE, per germline. With 2 bases clipped from V and 10 bases from J, the junction kept 6 bases outside the gene matches. CDR3 in DNA: TGTGCCAGCAGCGTCGGGACAGTCGACGAGCAGTTCTTC. Encoded protein: CASSVGTVDEQFF.

Many counts were recorded for this clonotype. CDR3 bases: TGCGCCAGCAAATGGGACAGGGACCACTATGGCTACACCTTC. Protein: CASKWDRDHYGYTF. The chain joins TRBV5-1 to TRBJ1-2; TRBD1 matches 9 bases. Germline V gene sequence: CDR1 SGHRS, CDR2 YFSETQ. V lost 6 bases to trimming and J lost 3 bases; unmatched junction nucleotides: 6. CDR3 length: 14 residues.

The sample holds a few counts of this clonotype. A single base separates this from a much larger clone, so it may be a read error. V and J are TRBV12-3 or TRBV12-4 and TRBJ1-2; D call uncertain. Trimming removed 6 bases from V and 4 bases from J, with 12 bases in between. The CDR3 length is 13 residues. Written as DNA, the CDR3 is TGTGCCAGCAGCCTGGAAGGAAGCTATGGCTACACCTTC. This encodes CASSLEGSYGYTF.

This clonotype was found many times. This sequence joins TRBV5-8 and TRBJ2-3, with a weak D call TRBD1 (6 bases). Germline lookup yields CDR1 SGHTS and CDR2 YDEGEE. Trimming stripped 3 bases from V and 6 bases from J, with 17 bases between. There are 15 residues in the CDR3. This CDR3 reads CASSSVRDMSDTQYF. The CDR3 region has the DNA TGTGCCAGCAGCTCAGTCCGGGACATGTCGGATACGCAGTATTTT.

This clonotype was counted between two and nine times. The CDR3 ends on some other residue instead of the conserved phenylalanine or tryptophan, so this is likely a read error. The genes are TRBV7-2 and TRBJ2-2; D gene uncertain. Germline loops: CDR1 SGHTA, CDR2 FQGNSA. V was pared by 6 bases and J by 3 bases, with 5 bases between. The CDR3 sequence is 12 residues long. CDR3: CASSSDTGELFI. CDR3 nucleotide sequence: TGTGCCAGCAGTTCCGACACCGGGGAGCTGTTTATT.

This clonotype was seen at least ten times. The CDR3 is CSARFSGYNEQFF. The DNA of the CDR3 is TGCAGTGCTAGATTCAGCGGTTACAATGAGCAGTTCTTC. The chain uses TRBV20-1 and TRBJ2-1; perhaps TRBD2 as D (5 bases). Per germline, CDR1 DFQATT and CDR2 SNEGSKA (reference sequence). Trimming pared 2 bases from V and 4 bases from J, leaving 9 bases between. CDR3 length: 13 amino acids.

This clonotype was counted many times. CDR3: CASSQVGRGLGYGYTF. CDR3 sequence (DNA): TGCGCCAGCAGCCAAGTCGGCAGGGGGCTAGGGTATGGCTACACCTTC. The chain uses TRBV4-1 and TRBJ1-2; 8 bases match TRBD1. This CDR3 is 16 amino acids long. CDR1 MGHRA and CDR2 YSYEKL come from the germline V gene. V lost 1 base and J lost 5; bases outside the gene matches: 9.

J is TRBJ2-5 and V is TRBV7-7, with 9 bases matching TRBD1. The V gene's germline CDR1 is SSHAT and CDR2 FNYEAQ (reference sequence). The CDR3 covers 16 residues. V was clipped by 2 bases and J by 1 base; unmatched bases: 5. CDR3 residues: CASSLTGGLPQETQYF. DNA for the CDR3: TGTGCCAGCAGCTTAACAGGGGGCCTCCCCCAAGAGACCCAGTACTTC.

The table lists this clonotype with many counts. The CDR3, as DNA: TGTGCCAGCAGCGTCGCCCCGGGACTTTCGTCCTACGAGCAGTACTTC. Amino acids: CASSVAPGLSSYEQYF. The chain combines TRBV9 with TRBJ2-7, with D tentatively TRBD2 (6 bases). V lost 2 bases and J lost 1, with 16 bases in between. Looked up from germline, CDR1 is SGDLS and CDR2 is YYNGEE. This CDR3 is built from 16 residues.

This clonotype appeared many times. The rearrangement joins TRBV5-6 to TRBJ2-6; no firm D call. This CDR3 is 13 amino acids long. The V gene's germline CDR1 is SGHDT and CDR2 YYEEEE. V lost 4 bases and J lost 4, with 6 bases in between. The CDR3 reads CASSPMGANVLTF. The CDR3 nucleotides read TGTGCCAGCAGCCCGATGGGGGCCAACGTCCTGACTTTC.